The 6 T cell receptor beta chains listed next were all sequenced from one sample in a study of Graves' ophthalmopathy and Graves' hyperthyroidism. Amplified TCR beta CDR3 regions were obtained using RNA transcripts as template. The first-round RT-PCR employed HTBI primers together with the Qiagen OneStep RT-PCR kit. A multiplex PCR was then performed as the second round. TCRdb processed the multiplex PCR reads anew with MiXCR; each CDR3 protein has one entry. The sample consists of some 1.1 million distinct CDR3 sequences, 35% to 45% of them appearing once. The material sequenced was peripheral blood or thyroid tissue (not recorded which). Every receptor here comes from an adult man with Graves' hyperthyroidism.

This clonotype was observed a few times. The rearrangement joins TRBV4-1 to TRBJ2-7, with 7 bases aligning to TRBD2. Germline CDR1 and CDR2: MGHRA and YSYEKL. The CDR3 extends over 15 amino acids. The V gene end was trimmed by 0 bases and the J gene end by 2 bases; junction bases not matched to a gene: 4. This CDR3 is CASSQDGGRAYEQYF. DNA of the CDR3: TGCGCCAGCAGCCAAGATGGGGGGAGGGCCTACGAGCAGTACTTC.

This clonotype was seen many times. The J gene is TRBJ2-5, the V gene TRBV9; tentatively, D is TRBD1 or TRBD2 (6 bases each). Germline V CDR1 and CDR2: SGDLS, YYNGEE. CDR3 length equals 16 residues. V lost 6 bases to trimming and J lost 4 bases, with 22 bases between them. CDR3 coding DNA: TGTGCCAGCAACCAAGGGGGACTTATAGGAAGAGAGACCCAGTACTTC. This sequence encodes CASNQGGLIGRETQYF.

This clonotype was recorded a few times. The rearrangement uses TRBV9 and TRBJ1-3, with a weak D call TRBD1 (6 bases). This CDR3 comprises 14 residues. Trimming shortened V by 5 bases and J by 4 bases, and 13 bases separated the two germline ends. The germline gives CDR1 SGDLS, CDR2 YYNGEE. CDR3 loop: CASSPQGFGNTIYF. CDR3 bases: TGTGCCAGCAGTCCACAGGGTTTCGGAAACACCATATATTTT.

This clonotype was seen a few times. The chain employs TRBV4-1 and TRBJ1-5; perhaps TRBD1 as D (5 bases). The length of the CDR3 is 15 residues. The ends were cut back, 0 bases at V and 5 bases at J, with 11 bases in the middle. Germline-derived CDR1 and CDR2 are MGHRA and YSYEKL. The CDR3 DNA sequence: TGCGCCAGCAGCCAAGATTCCGGGACTCATCAGCCCCAGCATTTT. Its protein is CASSQDSGTHQPQHF.

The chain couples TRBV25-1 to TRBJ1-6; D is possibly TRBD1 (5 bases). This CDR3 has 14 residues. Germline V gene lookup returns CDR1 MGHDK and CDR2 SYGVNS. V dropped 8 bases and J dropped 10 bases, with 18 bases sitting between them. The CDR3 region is CASARRGRNSPLHF. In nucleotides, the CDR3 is TGTGCCAGCGCCAGACGGGGGAGGAACTCACCCCTCCACTTT.

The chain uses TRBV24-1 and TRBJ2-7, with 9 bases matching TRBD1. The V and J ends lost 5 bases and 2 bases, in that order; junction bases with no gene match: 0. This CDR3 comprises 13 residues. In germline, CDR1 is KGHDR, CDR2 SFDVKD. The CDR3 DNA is TGTGCCACCAGTGGACAGGGGGCCTACGAGCAGTACTTC. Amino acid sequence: CATSGQGAYEQYF.